Below are 16 T cell receptor beta chains sequenced from a single sample in a study of cytomegalovirus exposure and HLA in healthy donors. Use of 60 Vbeta and 13 Jbeta primers characterized the PCR. TCRdb keeps only in-frame clones here, not all; method: immunoSEQ multiplex PCR. The sample contains 200,000 or so clones, about 77% of which appear only once. The sequenced material came from PBMCs. The receptors originated from a woman younger than 45 in good health and CMV-seropositive.

The chain couples TRBV6-5 to TRBJ1-2, with a weak D call TRBD1 (6 bases). Trimming shortened V by 5 bases and J by 8 bases, and 21 bases separated the two germline ends. The germline V gene has CDR1 MNHEY and CDR2 SVGAGI. The CDR3 has 15 residues. The CDR3 DNA reads TGTGCCAGCAGTCGCGGTTTACAGGGCTTAAGGGGCTACACCTTC. Amino acid sequence: CASSRGLQGLRGYTF.

J is TRBJ1-1 and V is TRBV14, with 9 bases fitting TRBD1. Germline loops: CDR1 SGHDN, CDR2 FVKESK. The CDR3 is 13 amino acids. V lost 1 base, J lost 11 bases, and 5 bases stayed unmatched. CDR3 sequence (DNA): TGTGCCAGCAGCCAAGCCTCGGGACAGGGTGCTTTCTTT. It yields the protein CASSQASGQGAFF.

The V and J genes are TRBV11-3 and TRBJ2-5; a weak D match, TRBD1 (5 bases). CDR1 is SGHNT, CDR2 YENEEA, per germline. V dropped 5 bases and J dropped 0 bases, with 10 bases sitting between them. CDR3 length: 14 residues. DNA of the CDR3: TGTGCCAGCAGCCCAGACAGAAACCAAGAGACCCAGTACTTC. Protein product: CASSPDRNQETQYF.

A note on this clone: Other DNA sequences in this specimen translate into the identical CDR3. The genes are TRBV5-1 and TRBJ2-7; D may be TRBD2 (6 bases). Trimming took 4 bases from V and 0 from J, leaving 11 bases between them. CDR1 is SGHRS, CDR2 YFSETQ, per germline. This CDR3 region has 14 residues. The CDR3 protein is CASSLAGNSYEQYF. DNA of the CDR3: TGCGCCAGCAGCCTGGCGGGAAACTCCTACGAGCAGTACTTC.

The chain has TRBV6-1 and TRBJ2-1; no definite D call. Germline V gene lookup returns CDR1 MNHNS and CDR2 SASEGT. V was trimmed by 11 bases and J by 1 base, leaving 15 bases between them. The CDR3 totals 14 residues. The CDR3 DNA follows: TGTGCCTCCCAAATAGAGGAGTCCTACAATGAGCAGTTCTTC. Translated: CASQIEESYNEQFF.

V gene TRBV6-5 combines with J gene TRBJ2-7, with 8 nucleotides matching TRBD2. The CDR3 totals 16 residues. Germline-derived CDR1 and CDR2 are MNHEY and SVGAGI. V lost 2 bases and J lost 3; bases outside the gene matches: 9. The CDR3 here is CASSYGKAGGDYEQYF. CDR3 nucleotides: TGTGCCAGCAGTTACGGAAAGGCGGGGGGAGACTACGAGCAGTACTTC.

The V and J genes are TRBV2 and TRBJ1-5, with 7 bases fitting TRBD1. V lost 5 bases to trimming and J lost 6 bases; unmatched junction nucleotides: 10. The germline gives CDR1 SNHLY, CDR2 FYNNEI. This CDR3 is 15 amino acids long. CDR3 DNA: TGTGCCAGCAGTTCCGCAGGGGGAGTAGGTCAGCCCCAGCATTTT. This sequence encodes CASSSAGGVGQPQHF.

This clone was recorded once. The J gene is TRBJ1-1, the V gene TRBV7-8; the D is unclear. CDR3 length: 13 amino acids. Germline V gene lookup returns CDR1 SGHVS and CDR2 FQNEAQ. The V end was cut by 5 bases, the J end by 1 base, with 8 bases between. The CDR3 is CASSIQTNTEAFF. CDR3 nucleotides: TGTGCCAGCAGCATACAGACGAACACTGAAGCTTTCTTT.

The chain has TRBV23-1 and TRBJ1-1, with D possibly being TRBD1 (6 bases). TRBV23-1 is labeled an ORF, and its function is uncertain. The CDR3 is 12 amino acids. V lost 5 bases and J lost 6, with 10 bases in between. The CDR3 is CASSVQGPEAFF. CDR3 bases: TGCGCCAGCAGTGTGCAGGGGCCTGAAGCTTTCTTT.

For this clone: An end of the junction does not agree with germline; a read error may underlie this. The chain couples TRBV27 to TRBJ1-2; D possibly corresponds to TRBD1 (6 bases). CDR3 length: 15 amino acids. The germline CDR1 and CDR2 sequences are MNHEY and SMNVEV (reference sequence). The CDR3 protein is CAGSLGGQRLYGYTF. The CDR3 DNA reads TGTGCCGGCAGTTTAGGTGGACAGCGCCTCTATGGCTACACCTTC.

CDR3 DNA sequence: TGTGCCAGCAGGGGGACAGGACGGTACGAGCAGTACTTC. This gives the protein CASRGTGRYEQYF. V is TRBV6-1 and J is TRBJ2-7; 8 bases map to TRBD1. The CDR3 has 13 amino acids. The germline V gene has CDR1 MNHNS and CDR2 SASEGT. Trimming at V came to 6 bases and at J to 4 bases, leaving 5 bases not matched to a gene.

This chain joins TRBV29-1 and TRBJ2-7; 10 nucleotides line up with TRBD2. The CDR3 runs to 19 residues. Trimming removed 4 bases from V and 0 bases from J; junction bases left unmatched: 18. Germline V gene data show CDR1 as SQVTM and CDR2 as ANQGSEA. CDR3 sequence reads: CSVGPRTLAGGPSSYEQYF. For the CDR3, the DNA is TGCAGCGTTGGCCCCCGGACATTAGCGGGGGGACCTAGCTCCTACGAGCAGTACTTC.

This chain links TRBV21-1 with TRBJ2-7; TRBD2 reflects the table's D call only, with no check against the DNA. TRBV21-1 is a pseudogene locus. The length of the CDR3 is 16 residues. The DNA for the CDR3 is TGTGCCAGCAGAACCTCCGACACTAGAAGGTCCTGCGAGCAGTACTTC. Protein sequence: CASRTSDTRRSCEQYF.

This clone was recorded only once. This sequence joins TRBV19 and TRBJ1-1, with D possibly TRBD1 on 6 matching bases. The germline CDR1 and CDR2 sequences are LNHDA and SQIVND (reference sequence). V was trimmed by 2 bases and J by 3 bases, leaving 7 bases between them. The CDR3 sequence is 13 residues long. Here the CDR3 reads CASSIKGDTEAFF. Here the CDR3 DNA reads TGTGCCAGTAGTATAAAGGGGGACACTGAAGCTTTCTTT. Drawing the rest from reference TRBV19 and TRBJ1-1, the complete variable domain is DGGITQSPKYLFRKEGQNVTLSCEQNLNHDAMYWYRQDPGQGLRLIYYSQIVNDFQKGDIAEGYSVSREKKESFPLTVTSAQKNPTAFYLCASSIKGDTEAFFGQGTRLTVV.

The gene calls are TRBV28 and TRBJ2-6; the D gene is possibly TRBD2 (6 bases). Trimming stripped 8 bases from V and 2 bases from J, with 13 bases between. Germline V gene lookup returns CDR1 MDHEN and CDR2 SYDVKM. The CDR3 is 15 residues long. In nucleotides, the CDR3 is TGTGCCAGCGTTACGGCGGGAACTGGGGCCAACGTCCTGACTTTC. Its translation is CASVTAGTGANVLTF.

The chain combines TRBV4-2 with TRBJ2-1, with 11 bases that match TRBD2. The CDR3 has 16 residues. Germline V lookup: CDR1 LGHNA, CDR2 YNFKEQ. V trimming: 0 bases; J trimming: 7 bases; junction bases outside the gene matches: 5. The CDR3 coding sequence is TGTGCCAGCAGCCAAGATAGGCTAGCGGGAGGAAATGAGCAGTTCTTC. The encoded protein is CASSQDRLAGGNEQFF.